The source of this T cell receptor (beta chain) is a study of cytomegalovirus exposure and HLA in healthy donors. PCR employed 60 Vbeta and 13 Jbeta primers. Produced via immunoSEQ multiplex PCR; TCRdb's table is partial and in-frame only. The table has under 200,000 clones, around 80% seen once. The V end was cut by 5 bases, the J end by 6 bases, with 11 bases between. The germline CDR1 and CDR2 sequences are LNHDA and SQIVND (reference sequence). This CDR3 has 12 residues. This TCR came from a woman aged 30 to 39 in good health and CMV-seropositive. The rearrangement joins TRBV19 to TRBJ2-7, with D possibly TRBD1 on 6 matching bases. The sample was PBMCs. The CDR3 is CASSSDRGEQYF. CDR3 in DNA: TGTGCCAGTAGTTCGGACAGAGGCGAGCAGTACTTC.